This TCR beta chain was sequenced for a study of regulatory T cells in long-lasting Graves disease. Study in general: Over 5 years of antithyroid drugs with positive TSH receptor antibodies was taken to mean persistent Graves' disease.

This clonotype came up a few times. Its specificity is not known. The length of the CDR3 is 19 residues. V was pared by 3 bases and J by 1 base, with 15 bases of the junction left unmatched. CDR1 is MDHEN and CDR2 is SYDVKM in the germline V gene. Study-wide results and caveats: Persistent-disease Graves' patients showed less TCR diversity than new cases.

Time point described: persistent/refractory GD, antithyroid drugs over 5 years with positive TRAb. Extracted RNA from PBMCs served as the source of the TCR library. In building TCR beta libraries, iRepertoire HTBI primers were used together with Arm-PCR of CDR3 regions. TCRdb re-called the multiplex PCR reads through MiXCR, storing one row per CDR3 protein. Seen here are about 450,000 distinct CDR3 sequences, around 24% observed once, and the top ten hold roughly 26%. The sample consisted of peripheral blood mononuclear cells (PBMCs), taken when the disease was refractory, from a patient treated with antithyroid drugs. This chain uses TRBV28 with TRBJ2-1; 7 bases line up with TRBD2. The sequence was collected from a female donor with Graves disease. The CDR3 coding sequence is TGTGCCAGCAGTTTTTTTACCTTTGGGCGGGAGAGGTCCTACAATGAGCAGTTCTTC. Its protein product is CASSFFTFGRERSYNEQFF.